The next 10 T cell receptor beta chains were all read from a single sample in a study of T cells in pancreatic ductal adenocarcinoma. Profiling relied on immunoSEQ multiplex PCR, and the TCRdb table lists in-frame clones only, not all of them. The sample consists of thousands of clones, less than 85% of them appearing once. Surgery without prior neoadjuvant therapy was the treatment of the selected pancreatic ductal adenocarcinoma patients. Sequencing was done on a sample of pancreatic tumor tissue. The receptor source for this set is a human donor with pancreatic ductal adenocarcinoma.

V and J are TRBV5-1 and TRBJ2-1; D uncertain. The CDR3 is made up of 14 amino acids. The germline CDR1 and CDR2 sequences are SGHRS and YFSETQ. Trimming shortened V by 4 bases and J by 5 bases, and 13 bases separated the two germline ends. Here the CDR3 reads CASSRISRDNEQFF. Here the CDR3 DNA reads TGCGCCAGCAGCAGGATTAGTAGAGACAATGAGCAGTTCTTC.

The genes are TRBV11-3 and TRBJ2-5; 9 bases align to TRBD2. This CDR3 comprises 14 residues. Trimming took 7 bases from V and 5 from J; bases not matched to a gene: 8. Germline V gene data show CDR1 as SGHNT and CDR2 as YENEEA. The CDR3 region has the DNA TGTGCCAGCATGGCGGGGGGGTTTTTGGAGACCCAGTACTTC. It is translated as CASMAGGFLETQYF.

The rearrangement links TRBV2 to TRBJ2-3; 8 positions match TRBD2. Looked up from germline, CDR1 is SNHLY and CDR2 is FYNNEI. The ends lost 4 bases at V and 5 bases at J; junction bases unmatched: 8. The CDR3 length is 15 residues. The CDR3, as DNA: TGTGCCAGCAGTGTGAGCGGGGGCCTTCTAGATACGCAGTATTTT. Translation gives CASSVSGGLLDTQYF.

This chain joins TRBV28 and TRBJ2-3; possible D gene TRBD2, 6 bases. The length of the CDR3 is 14 residues. Germline V lookup: CDR1 MDHEN, CDR2 SYDVKM. The V gene lost 7 bases and the J gene lost 1 base, with 12 bases spanning the gap. CDR3 in amino acids: CASNGGAGTDTQYF. Written as DNA, the CDR3 is TGTGCCAGCAACGGGGGAGCCGGCACAGATACGCAGTATTTT.

The chain has TRBV7-2 and TRBJ1-3; D is uncertain. This CDR3 spans 15 amino acids. The germline CDR1 and CDR2 sequences are SGHTA and FQGNSA. V dropped 2 bases and J dropped 0 bases, with 8 bases sitting between them. As DNA, the CDR3 is TGTGCCAGCAGCTTAAGGGCCTACTCTGGAAACACCATATATTTT. This translates into CASSLRAYSGNTIYF.

V gene TRBV7-3 combines with J gene TRBJ2-2; D is ambiguous. There are 13 residues in the CDR3. Trimming stripped 6 bases from V and 5 bases from J, with 10 bases between. Per the germline V gene, CDR1 is SGHTA and CDR2 is FQGTGA. CDR3 sequence reads: CASSQAETGELFF. The CDR3 DNA is TGTGCCAGCAGTCAGGCGGAGACCGGGGAGCTGTTTTTT. Filled out from reference TRBV7-3 and TRBJ2-2, the complete variable domain reads GAGVSQTPSNKVTEKGKYVELRCDPISGHTALYWYRQSLGQGPEFLIYFQGTGAADDSGLPNDRFFAVRPEGSVSTLKIQRTERGDSAVYLCASSQAETGELFFGEGSRLTVL.

This chain connects TRBV7-3 to TRBJ1-1; D perhaps matches TRBD1 (6 bases). V dropped 4 bases and J dropped 4 bases, with 16 bases sitting between them. Per the germline V gene, CDR1 is SGHTA and CDR2 is FQGTGA. The CDR3 is 15 amino acids. The CDR3 protein is CASSSTGTRGTEAFF. The CDR3 DNA reads TGTGCCAGCAGCTCCACAGGTACCAGGGGCACTGAAGCTTTCTTT.

This clone was seen a single time. This chain joins TRBV5-1 and TRBJ2-1; TRBD2 matches at 8 bases. CDR3 size: 14 residues. CDR1 is SGHRS and CDR2 is YFSETQ in the germline V gene. The J segment lost 2 bases and the V segment lost 2 bases, leaving 0 bases of the junction unmatched. The CDR3 DNA follows: TGCGCCAGCAGCTTACTAGCGGCCTACAATGAGCAGTTCTTC. Translation: CASSLLAAYNEQFF.

The genes are TRBV7-2 and TRBJ1-1; D unclear. The germline V and J ends were trimmed by 2 bases and 3 bases, with 7 bases remaining between them. CDR3 length: 13 amino acids. Per the germline V gene, CDR1 is SGHTA and CDR2 is FQGNSA. The CDR3 region has the DNA TGTGCCAGCAGCTTAAAGGGTTACACTGAAGCTTTCTTT. Protein product: CASSLKGYTEAFF.

This clone was observed a handful of times. This sequence joins TRBV7-2 and TRBJ1-2; D unclear. There are 11 residues in the CDR3. Germline loops: CDR1 SGHTA, CDR2 FQGNSA. V was cut by 1 base and J by 8 bases, with 5 bases left in between. The CDR3 DNA sequence: TGTGCCAGCAGCTTAGGAGGCGGCTACACCTTC. Its translation is CASSLGGGYTF.